A single sample gave rise to the 20 T cell receptor beta chains below, sequenced in a study of OX40 agonist ivuxolimab in advanced cancers. Profiling relied on immunoSEQ multiplex PCR, and the TCRdb table lists in-frame clones only, not all of them. Among some 70,000 clones listed, 70% to 90% were seen once. The specimen was CD4+ or CD8+ T cells sorted from blood, collected in a trial of the OX40 agonist ivuxolimab. Receptors originate from an adult with an advanced solid tumor such as melanoma, head and neck, liver or kidney cancer.

This rearrangement joins TRBV19 to TRBJ2-5; 10 bases fit TRBD1. The trim removed 4 bases at V and 5 bases at J, leaving 7 bases unmatched. Germline CDR1 reads LNHDA; CDR2 reads SQIVND (reference sequence). The CDR3 is made up of 15 amino acids. The CDR3 sequence is CASSTRTGGGETQYF. DNA of the CDR3: TGTGCCAGTAGTACTAGGACAGGGGGAGGCGAGACCCAGTACTTC.

The rearrangement links TRBV9 to TRBJ2-1, with 9 bases matching TRBD2. The trim removed 1 base at V and 4 bases at J, leaving 6 bases unmatched. Per the germline V gene, CDR1 is SGDLS and CDR2 is YYNGEE. The CDR3 runs to 16 residues. The CDR3, as DNA: TGTGCCAGCAGCGTAACGGCTAGCGGGGCTTACAATGAGCAGTTCTTC. Translation gives CASSVTASGAYNEQFF.

The CDR3: CAWSVRQAPSTDTQYF. In nucleotides, the CDR3 is TGTGCCTGGAGTGTACGACAGGCGCCCAGCACAGATACGCAGTATTTT. The genes are TRBV30 and TRBJ2-3; a weak D match, TRBD1 (6 bases). The CDR3 has 16 amino acids. V was cut by 0 bases and J by 0 bases, with 13 bases left in between. From germline, CDR1 is GTSNPN and CDR2 SVGIG (reference sequence).

The chain employs TRBV28 and TRBJ1-1, with 8 positions matching TRBD1. Trimming at V came to 6 bases and at J to 11 bases, leaving 14 bases not matched to a gene. The CDR3 runs 14 residues. Germline CDR1 reads MDHEN; CDR2 reads SYDVKM. The DNA of the CDR3 is TGTGCCAGCAGCCGAACCGACGCAGGGGGCGCGGCTTTCTTT. Translating it yields CASSRTDAGGAAFF.

The chain combines TRBV15 with TRBJ2-7; D might be TRBD2 (6 bases). CDR1 and CDR2 (germline): LNHNV, YYDKDF (reference sequence). This CDR3 contains 15 residues. V lost 1 base, J lost 2 bases, and 12 bases lay in between. The CDR3 nucleotides are TGTGCCACCAGCAGAGGGCGGGGAGGAACCTACGAGCAGTACTTC. It specifies CATSRGRGGTYEQYF.

A remark on this clone: This same CDR3 is encoded by further DNA sequences in the sample. This chain uses TRBV19 with TRBJ1-2; 8 nucleotides align to TRBD1. Losses at the gene ends were 3 bases for V and 8 bases for J; bases not matched to a gene: 5. The CDR3 runs 13 residues. The germline V gene has CDR1 LNHDA and CDR2 SQIVND (reference sequence). CDR3 protein: CASSIGQGYGYTF. CDR3 sequence (DNA): TGTGCCAGTAGTATTGGACAGGGATACGGCTACACCTTC.

The chain employs TRBV28 and TRBJ1-1; D remains unclear. The CDR3 has 11 residues. The V end was cut by 7 bases, the J end by 1 base, with 4 bases between. The V gene's germline CDR1 is MDHEN and CDR2 SYDVKM. For the CDR3, the DNA is TGTGCCAGCACCAGGAACACTGAAGCTTTCTTT. Translation: CASTRNTEAFF.

The V and J genes are TRBV7-3 and TRBJ2-1; D is unresolved. Trimming stripped 5 bases from V and 10 bases from J, with 6 bases between. CDR3 length equals 10 residues. CDR1 SGHTA and CDR2 FQGTGA come from the germline V gene. Here the CDR3 reads CASSLPEQFF. In DNA, the CDR3 is TGTGCCAGCAGCCTCCCGGAGCAGTTCTTC.

The CDR3 DNA follows: TGTGCCAGTAGTATAGGATGGCAGGGCAATCAGCCCCAGCATTTT. This translates into CASSIGWQGNQPQHF. The chain has TRBV19 and TRBJ1-5; D not resolved. V was clipped by 1 base and J by 2 bases, with 9 bases between them. Looked up from germline, CDR1 is LNHDA and CDR2 is SQIVND (reference sequence). The CDR3 loop spans 15 amino acids. Drawing the rest from reference TRBV19 and TRBJ1-5, the complete variable domain is DGGITQSPKYLFRKEGQNVTLSCEQNLNHDAMYWYRQDPGQGLRLIYYSQIVNDFQKGDIAEGYSVSREKKESFPLTVTSAQKNPTAFYLCASSIGWQGNQPQHFGDGTRLSIL.

The chain joins TRBV4-1 to TRBJ1-3; maybe TRBD1 (6 bases). Germline CDR1 is MGHRA and CDR2 is YSYEKL. V dropped 4 bases and J dropped 0 bases, with 22 bases sitting between them. The CDR3 has 19 residues. CDR3 region: CASSPDDGGGRHSGNTIYF. CDR3 nucleotide sequence: TGCGCCAGCAGCCCCGATGACGGGGGCGGACGCCACTCTGGAAACACCATATATTTT.

The V gene is TRBV5-6, the J gene TRBJ1-5; D unresolved. Trimming removed 0 bases at V and 4 bases at J, with 5 bases between. This CDR3 contains 13 residues. Germline V lookup: CDR1 SGHDT, CDR2 YYEEEE. In DNA form, the CDR3 reads TGTGCCAGCAGCTTGGCAGAAAATCAGCCCCAGCATTTT. Amino acids: CASSLAENQPQHF.

This clone was seen once. The chain uses TRBV2 and TRBJ2-2, with D possibly matching TRBD2 (5 bases). This CDR3 is 13 amino acids long. Looked up from germline, CDR1 is SNHLY and CDR2 is FYNNEI. The V gene lost 6 bases and the J gene lost 4 bases, with 9 bases spanning the gap. CDR3 protein: CASRVEGTGELFF. The CDR3, as DNA: TGTGCCAGCAGAGTAGAGGGCACCGGGGAGCTGTTTTTT.

The rearrangement joins TRBV2 to TRBJ2-5; D call uncertain. Germline CDR1 and CDR2: SNHLY and FYNNEI. CDR3 length: 13 residues. V was trimmed by 6 bases and J by 2 bases, leaving 10 bases between them. The DNA of the CDR3 is TGTGCCAGCAGACCCACTAAGCAAGAGACCCAGTACTTC. Residues: CASRPTKQETQYF. Combining the CDR3 with reference TRBV2 and TRBJ2-5 gives the whole variable domain EPEVTQTPSHQVTQMGQEVILRCVPISNHLYFYWYRQILGQKVEFLVSFYNNEISEKSEIFDDQFSVERPDGSNFTLKIRSTKLEDSAMYFCASRPTKQETQYFGPGTRLLVL.

The chain combines TRBV7-9 with TRBJ2-3, with 8 nucleotides matching TRBD2. V was clipped by 5 bases and J by 0 bases; unmatched bases: 7. Germline CDR1 and CDR2: SEHNR and FQNEAQ (reference sequence). This CDR3 contains 16 residues. This chain's CDR3 is CASSELTSASTDTQYF. The CDR3, as DNA: TGTGCCAGCAGCGAGTTGACTAGCGCTAGCACAGATACGCAGTATTTT.

This chain connects TRBV11-2 to TRBJ2-1, with TRBD2 as a possible D gene (6 bases). Germline-derived CDR1 and CDR2 are SGHAT and FQNNGV. This CDR3 contains 15 residues. Trimming stripped 1 base from V and 2 bases from J, with 9 bases between. The CDR3 DNA sequence: TGTGCCAGCAGCTTAGGGCGGGGTACCTACAATGAGCAGTTCTTC. Protein sequence: CASSLGRGTYNEQFF.

The V gene is TRBV6-1, the J gene TRBJ1-2, with D unclear. This CDR3 has 13 amino acids. The V end lost 3 bases, the J end lost 4 bases, and 9 bases lay between the germline ends. Germline assignment: CDR1 MNHNS and CDR2 SASEGT. CDR3 residues: CASSDTGFYGYTF. The CDR3 DNA is TGTGCCAGCAGTGACACCGGATTCTATGGCTACACCTTC.

The chain links TRBV5-1 to TRBJ2-7, with D possibly matching TRBD1 (7 bases). The CDR3 spans 16 residues. The V end lost 4 bases, the J end lost 4 bases, and 21 bases lay between the germline ends. Germline CDR1 and CDR2: SGHRS and YFSETQ. Here the CDR3 reads CASSMEGAEALYEQYF. CDR3 nucleotide sequence: TGCGCCAGCAGCATGGAGGGGGCGGAAGCCTTGTACGAGCAGTACTTC.

The chain is built from TRBV19 and TRBJ1-2; D may be TRBD1 (5 bases). V lost 3 bases to trimming and J lost 0 bases, with 8 bases between them. Germline V gives CDR1 LNHDA, CDR2 SQIVND (reference sequence). The CDR3 is 14 amino acids. The CDR3 sequence: CASSMGLTNYGYTF. The CDR3 DNA follows: TGTGCCAGTAGTATGGGACTGACTAACTATGGCTACACCTTC. The full variable domain, with the rest looked up from reference TRBV19 and TRBJ1-2, is DGGITQSPKYLFRKEGQNVTLSCEQNLNHDAMYWYRQDPGQGLRLIYYSQIVNDFQKGDIAEGYSVSREKKESFPLTVTSAQKNPTAFYLCASSMGLTNYGYTFGSGTRLTVV.

The V and J genes are TRBV4-2 and TRBJ2-1, with TRBD1 matching over 10 bases. The CDR3 has 18 residues. Germline CDR1 is LGHNA and CDR2 is YNFKEQ. After removal of 4 bases from V and 4 bases from J, the junction contained 13 bases not matched to a gene. CDR3 coding DNA: TGTGCCAGCAGCCCGAGACAGGGGGCAGAGTTATTGTACAATGAGCAGTTCTTC. Residues: CASSPRQGAELLYNEQFF.

The chain combines TRBV5-5 with TRBJ1-3; tentative D call: TRBD1 (5 bases). V lost 2 bases and J lost 2, with 11 bases in between. Germline V gene sequence: CDR1 SGHKS, CDR2 YYEKEE (reference sequence). The CDR3 has 15 amino acids. DNA of the CDR3: TGTGCCAGCAGCTTCGAGCAGGGCCCTGGAAACACCATATATTTT. Translation gives CASSFEQGPGNTIYF.